This T cell receptor (beta chain) was found in a study of tumor-infiltrating lymphocytes in primary liver carcinoma. The CDR3 has 16 residues. Germline CDR1 SGHRS, CDR2 YFSETQ. The investigators made TCR beta cDNA from about 500 ng total RNA, using a constant-region primer. Modified slightly, ARM-PCR produced TCR beta libraries over three nested multiplex PCR rounds. Two initial PCR rounds of around 10 cycles each paired TRBV1-TRBV30 forward primers with a C-beta reverse primer. TCRdb re-analysed the multiplex PCR reads in MiXCR, keeping a single row per CDR3 protein. The table has 95,000 to 150,000 distinct CDR3 sequences, roughly three fifths seen once. This clonotype has just one count. One junction end does not reproduce the germline sequence, and a read error may be involved. Scientists recovered RNA and DNA together from approximately 20-30 mg of unsorted bulk tissue.

This TCR came from a woman in her sixties with primary liver carcinoma and hepatitis B virus infection. This chain joins TRBV5-1 and TRBJ2-3, with 9 bases matching TRBD2. The material sequenced was liver tumor tissue from sampling region 1. Subset defined: tumor region T1, superior pole. The CDR3 region is CASSFLGAGGTDMQYF. For the CDR3, the DNA is TGCGCCAGCAGCTTCCTTGGAGCGGGGGGCACAGATATGCAGTATTTT.